A single sample gave rise to the 14 T cell receptor beta chains below, sequenced in a study of blood T cell repertoires in COVID-19. Some clones are missing from TCRdb's copy, which holds only in-frame ones; the method was immunoSEQ multiplex PCR. Among roughly 120,000 clones, about 80% were seen once, and the ten largest hold roughly 7%. The sequencing input was peripheral blood. These TCRs come from a man aged 65-85 years with active or convalescent COVID-19.

This clone came up once. The CDR3 coding sequence is TGTGCCAGCGGGGACAGGTCACATAATTCACCCCTCCACTTT. Amino acid sequence: CASGDRSHNSPLHF. This chain links TRBV5-6 with TRBJ1-6, with TRBD1 matching 8 bases. The V segment lost 7 bases and the J segment 5 bases; nucleotides outside the gene matches: 5. Germline V gene sequence: CDR1 SGHDT, CDR2 YYEEEE. This CDR3 contains 14 residues.

The chain employs TRBV7-2 and TRBJ1-2; 9 nucleotides match TRBD1. Germline assignment: CDR1 SGHTA and CDR2 FQGNSA. This CDR3 region has 14 residues. V trimming: 2 bases; J trimming: 7 bases; junction bases outside the gene matches: 5. The CDR3 nucleotides are TGTGCCAGCAGCTTACCTGGGACAGGGCTTGGCTACACCTTC. It translates to CASSLPGTGLGYTF.

V is TRBV6-5 and J is TRBJ2-7, with a weak D call TRBD2 (6 bases). Germline values: CDR1 MNHEY, CDR2 SVGAGI. Trimming pared 0 bases from V and 2 bases from J, leaving 11 bases between. The CDR3 has 15 residues. DNA of the CDR3: TGTGCCAGCAGTTACTCGGGGGGAGAGACCTACGAGCAGTACTTC. Its translation: CASSYSGGETYEQYF.

The DNA for the CDR3 is TGTGCCAGCTCACCATCAGGGGGCATCGCAGATACGCAGTATTTT. Amino acids: CASSPSGGIADTQYF. The gene calls are TRBV18 and TRBJ2-3; 8 positions agree with TRBD1. Losses at the gene ends were 2 bases for V and 4 bases for J; bases not matched to a gene: 5. Germline CDR1 KGHSH, CDR2 LQKENI. The CDR3 consists of 15 residues. The whole variable domain, remainder taken from reference TRBV18 and TRBJ2-3, is NAGVMQNPRHLVRRRGQEARLRCSPMKGHSHVYWYRQLPEEGLKFMVYLQKENIIDESGMPKERFSAEFPKEGPSILRIQQVVRGDSAAYFCASSPSGGIADTQYFGPGTRLTVL.

This clone appeared a single time. This chain connects TRBV18 to TRBJ1-2; D gene uncertain. The CDR3 totals 14 residues. Trimming shortened V by 5 bases and J by 3 bases, and 13 bases separated the two germline ends. CDR1 is KGHSH, CDR2 LQKENI, per germline. This CDR3 reads CASSIGLSYYGYTF. CDR3 DNA: TGTGCCAGCTCAATCGGACTCAGCTACTATGGCTACACCTTC. The whole variable domain, remainder taken from reference TRBV18 and TRBJ1-2, is NAGVMQNPRHLVRRRGQEARLRCSPMKGHSHVYWYRQLPEEGLKFMVYLQKENIIDESGMPKERFSAEFPKEGPSILRIQQVVRGDSAAYFCASSIGLSYYGYTFGSGTRLTVV.

This clone was seen once. The rearrangement links TRBV29-1 to TRBJ2-7; 9 nucleotides align to TRBD1. This CDR3 is built from 12 residues. The trim removed 5 bases at V and 3 bases at J, leaving 2 bases unmatched. The germline gives CDR1 SQVTM, CDR2 ANQGSEA. The CDR3 bases are TGCAGCGTTAAGACAGGGGGCTACGAGCAGTACTTC. Protein: CSVKTGGYEQYF.

J is TRBJ2-3 and V is TRBV24-1, with TRBD1 identical over 9 bases. CDR3 length equals 16 residues. J lost 5 bases, V lost 0 bases, and 5 bases had no gene match. The germline V gene encodes CDR1 KGHDR and CDR2 SFDVKD. CDR3 sequence reads: CATSDLGTGRLDTQYF. DNA for the CDR3: TGTGCCACCAGTGATTTGGGGACAGGGAGGCTAGATACGCAGTATTTT.

The gene calls are TRBV5-4 and TRBJ2-5; D perhaps matches TRBD1 (5 bases). The germline CDR1 and CDR2 sequences are SGHNT and YYREEE (reference sequence). V lost 3 bases and J lost 0, with 9 bases in between. There are 14 residues in the CDR3. This CDR3 reads CASSSDIHQETQYF. CDR3 sequence (DNA): TGTGCCAGCAGCTCGGACATACACCAAGAGACCCAGTACTTC.

This chain uses TRBV11-3 with TRBJ2-1; D is perhaps TRBD2 (5 bases). This CDR3 comprises 13 residues. Germline V CDR1 and CDR2: SGHNT, YENEEA. Trimming pared 6 bases from V and 4 bases from J, leaving 10 bases between. The CDR3 reads CASSPERYNEQFF. CDR3 coding DNA: TGTGCCAGCAGTCCAGAGCGGTACAATGAGCAGTTCTTC.

The sample holds one count of this clone. The V call is TRBV7-3, the J call TRBJ1-2; 7 bases match TRBD1. The CDR3 is 15 residues long. CDR1 and CDR2 (germline): SGHTA, FQGTGA. V lost 2 bases to trimming and J lost 4 bases; unmatched junction nucleotides: 7. DNA for the CDR3: TGTGCCAGCAGCTTAGTTCCGGGACAGACCTATGGCTACACCTTC. Residues: CASSLVPGQTYGYTF.

The chain combines TRBV6-5 with TRBJ1-2, with no clear D. This CDR3 region has 16 residues. Trimming took 4 bases from V and 0 from J, leaving 15 bases between them. Per germline, CDR1 MNHEY and CDR2 SVGAGI. The CDR3 nucleotides read TGTGCCAGCAGTTCATACCGGACTCAGACTAACTATGGCTACACCTTC. It encodes CASSSYRTQTNYGYTF.

V usage is TRBV20-1 and J usage is TRBJ1-2; D call uncertain. V lost 4 bases and J lost 4, with 4 bases in between. This CDR3 comprises 10 residues. Germline CDR1 reads DFQATT; CDR2 reads SNEGSKA (reference sequence). The CDR3 region is CSAKSYGYTF. The DNA of the CDR3 is TGCAGTGCTAAGAGCTATGGCTACACCTTC.

This clone was counted once. The chain joins TRBV7-6 to TRBJ2-7; 12 nucleotides align to TRBD2. In germline, CDR1 is SGHVS, CDR2 FNYEAQ. Trimming took 4 bases from V and 7 from J; bases not matched to a gene: 11. CDR3 length: 16 residues. CDR3 nucleotide sequence: TGTGCCAGCAGCTCGGGACTAGCGGGCCGAACGGGGGAGCAGTACTTC. This sequence encodes CASSSGLAGRTGEQYF.

The gene calls are TRBV9 and TRBJ2-3; 7 nucleotides agree with TRBD2. The CDR3 sequence is 16 residues long. V dropped 4 bases and J dropped 2; count of bases not matched to a gene: 10. Looked up from germline, CDR1 is SGDLS and CDR2 is YYNGEE. The CDR3 coding sequence is TGTGCCAGCAGCACCGGTAGGGGAGGGAACACAGATACGCAGTATTTT. Translating it yields CASSTGRGGNTDTQYF.